Sequencing of this TCR beta chain was carried out in a study of blood T cell repertoires in COVID-19. The wider study: Nucleic acid was either cDNA or gDNA, and it came from T cells, B-cell-depleted T cells, or PBMCs.

Germline values: CDR1 ENHRY, CDR2 SYGVKD. Trimming removed 10 bases at V and 2 bases at J, with 13 bases between. The CDR3 has 13 amino acids. The assay was immunoSEQ multiplex PCR, and TCRdb's table has in-frame clones only and misses some. This table holds some 230,000 clones, 65% to 90% found once. Sequenced sample: peripheral blood. The V and J genes are TRBV10-3 and TRBJ2-3; D possibly corresponds to TRBD1 (6 bases). The clonotype was recovered from a woman in her fifties or sixties with acute or convalescent COVID-19. CDR3: CASGGDITDTQYF. In nucleotides, the CDR3 is TGTGCCAGCGGTGGGGACATCACAGATACGCAGTATTTT.